A selection of T cell receptor beta chains follows, all from one sample in a study of T cell repertoires in cytomegalovirus infection. TCRdb re-called the reads with MiXCR, one entry per CDR3 protein. The sample has about a million distinct CDR3 sequences, around 29% seen once; the top ten hold about 14%. Their target antigens are unknown. The specimen comprised cultured CD8+ T cells from PBMCs, sampled from culture after CMV antigen stimulation. All receptors come from a human donor in good health (CMV status not recorded). Some clones in this sample may be carry-over from other donors' samples. The CDR3 runs from the conserved cysteine through the conserved F or W. The order of the fields is J gene, clone size, D gene, V gene, CDR3 DNA, CDR3 protein. The D gene is left open where the match is weak. Size is stated for part of the rows, as once, few or many counts, or as a class when the clone is expanded.

j_gene: TRBJ2-2
abundance: once
d_gene: TRBD1
v_gene: TRBV10-3
CDR3nt: TGTGCCATCTTGCAGGGGGAGGGGGAGCTGTTTTTT
CDR3aa: CAILQGEGELFF

j_gene: TRBJ1-5
abundance: -
d_gene: TRBD1
v_gene: TRBV19
CDR3nt: TGTGCCAGTAGTAGCGGGACAGGGTGGCCCCAGCATTTT
CDR3aa: CASSSGTGWPQHF

j_gene: TRBJ2-1
abundance: few
d_gene: -
v_gene: TRBV11-3
CDR3nt: TGTGCCAGCAGCTTATCGGCCGGCGGGTTGGGGGGCGGTGAGCAGTTCTTC
CDR3aa: CASSLSAGGLGGGEQFF

j_gene: TRBJ1-2
abundance: -
d_gene: -
v_gene: TRBV6-5
CDR3nt: TGTGCCAGCAGTTACGGGGGTTGGGCCCATGGCTACACCTTC
CDR3aa: CASSYGGWAHGYTF

j_gene: TRBJ2-5
abundance: -
d_gene: TRBD2
v_gene: TRBV15
CDR3nt: TGTGCCACCAGCAGCTACAGCGGGGCCGAGGAGACCCAGTACTTC
CDR3aa: CATSSYSGAEETQYF

j_gene: TRBJ2-5
abundance: -
d_gene: -
v_gene: TRBV28
CDR3nt: TGTGCCAGCAGTCTCGGGGACGCTGAGGAGACCCAGTACTTC
CDR3aa: CASSLGDAEETQYF

j_gene: TRBJ2-1
abundance: -
d_gene: -
v_gene: TRBV27
CDR3nt: TGTGCCAGCAGTAATGGGGGTGTTGAGCAGTTCTTC
CDR3aa: CASSNGGVEQFF

j_gene: TRBJ2-5
abundance: -
d_gene: TRBD1
v_gene: TRBV7-9
CDR3nt: TGTGCCAGCAGCTTAGGGGACAGGTCGGGGGAGACCCAGTACTTC
CDR3aa: CASSLGDRSGETQYF

j_gene: TRBJ2-7
abundance: -
d_gene: -
v_gene: TRBV4-1
CDR3nt: TGCGCCAGCAGCCAAGAAGGGGACACGGACCCCTACGAGCAGTACTTC
CDR3aa: CASSQEGDTDPYEQYF

j_gene: TRBJ1-1
abundance: few
d_gene: -
v_gene: TRBV28
CDR3nt: TGTGCCAGCAGTTTCCCGGCCCCGAGCGCTTTCTTT
CDR3aa: CASSFPAPSAFF

j_gene: TRBJ2-7
abundance: -
d_gene: -
v_gene: TRBV7-9
CDR3nt: TGTGCCAGCAGCTTAGCTTCGCAGGGGAGGAACGAGCAGTACTTC
CDR3aa: CASSLASQGRNEQYF

j_gene: TRBJ1-2
abundance: -
d_gene: -
v_gene: TRBV28
CDR3nt: TGTGCCAGCGAGGACGGTAACTATGGCTACACCTTC
CDR3aa: CASEDGNYGYTF

j_gene: TRBJ2-1
abundance: -
d_gene: TRBD2
v_gene: TRBV27
CDR3nt: TGTGCCAGCGCCCTAGCGGCCCGCAGCAATGAGCAGTTCTTC
CDR3aa: CASALAARSNEQFF

j_gene: TRBJ2-3
abundance: few
d_gene: -
v_gene: TRBV28
CDR3nt: TGTGCCAGCAGTTTCTCGGGGATACCACAAGATACGCAGTATTTT
CDR3aa: CASSFSGIPQDTQYF

j_gene: TRBJ1-4
abundance: once
d_gene: -
v_gene: TRBV7-9
CDR3nt: TGTGCCAGCAGCTTACCCCTCGCGAGGGACGAACTGTTTTTT
CDR3aa: CASSLPLARDELFF

j_gene: TRBJ2-1
abundance: -
d_gene: TRBD2
v_gene: TRBV5-1
CDR3nt: TGCGCCAGCAGCTCAAATGGACTAGCGGGGGGCACTCGGAGCTCCTACAATGAGCAGTTCTTC
CDR3aa: CASSSNGLAGGTRSSYNEQFF

j_gene: TRBJ2-7
abundance: -
d_gene: -
v_gene: TRBV10-1
CDR3nt: TGCGCCAGCAGTGAGAGGCAGGGCTACGAGCAGTACTTC
CDR3aa: CASSERQGYEQYF